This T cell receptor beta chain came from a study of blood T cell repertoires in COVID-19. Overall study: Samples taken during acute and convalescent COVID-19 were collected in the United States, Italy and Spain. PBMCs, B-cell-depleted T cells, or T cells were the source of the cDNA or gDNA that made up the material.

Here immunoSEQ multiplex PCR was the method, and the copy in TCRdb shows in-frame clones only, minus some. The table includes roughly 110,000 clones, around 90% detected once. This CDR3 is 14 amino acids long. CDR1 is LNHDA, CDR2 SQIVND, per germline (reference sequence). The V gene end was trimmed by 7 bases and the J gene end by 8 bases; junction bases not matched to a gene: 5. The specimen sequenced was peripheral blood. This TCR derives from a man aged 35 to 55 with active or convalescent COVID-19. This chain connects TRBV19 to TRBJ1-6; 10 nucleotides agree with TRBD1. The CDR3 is CASKGTGDHSPLHF. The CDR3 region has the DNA TGTGCCAGTAAGGGGACAGGGGATCATTCACCCCTCCACTTT.